These 27 T cell receptor beta chains were sequenced from one sample in a study of T-cell memory formation after mild COVID-19. One entry per CDR3 protein, called by TCRdb with MiXCR from the 5' RACE reads. Of around 320,000 distinct CDR3 sequences listed, 14% are singletons. Sequencing was carried out using PBMCs or a T cell subset sorted from them (not recorded which). The receptor source for this set is a man between 18 and 35 years old who had mild COVID-19 (a few samples of this study predate the infection). Cell type and time point are not known.

This sequence joins TRBV9 and TRBJ2-7; no reliable D call. The germline V gene encodes CDR1 SGDLS and CDR2 YYNGEE. Trimming removed 3 bases from V and 7 bases from J, with 11 bases in between. The CDR3 spans 12 residues. The CDR3 DNA follows: TGTGCCAGCAGCGGATTAACTGGGGAGCAGTACTTC. Its protein is CASSGLTGEQYF.

This clonotype was seen many times. V gene TRBV20-1 combines with J gene TRBJ2-7, with 10 positions matching TRBD2. The trim removed 0 bases at V and 1 base at J, leaving 6 bases unmatched. The CDR3 covers 16 residues. The germline CDR1 and CDR2 sequences are DFQATT and SNEGSKA (reference sequence). CDR3 amino acids: CSARDVLAGMSYEQYF. The CDR3 bases are TGCAGTGCTAGAGATGTACTAGCGGGGATGTCCTACGAGCAGTACTTC.

The chain couples TRBV6-6 to TRBJ1-6, with a possible D match to TRBD1 (5 bases). V was shortened by 2 bases and J by 7 bases, with 18 bases between the two germline ends. Germline CDR1 is MNHNY and CDR2 is SVGAGI (reference sequence). CDR3 length: 17 amino acids. The CDR3 DNA reads as TGTGCCAGCAGTTACCCATCGATGCGGGGGAGGAATTCACCCCTCCACTTT. Translating gives CASSYPSMRGRNSPLHF.

This clonotype appeared many times. This chain joins TRBV7-2 and TRBJ2-6; perhaps TRBD2 as D (6 bases). The CDR3 has 18 residues. The V end was cut by 7 bases, the J end by 1 base, with 20 bases between. CDR1 and CDR2 from the germline V gene are SGHTA and FQGNSA. The CDR3 DNA sequence: TGTGCCAGCAACCCCGGACTACGCGCTGGGTCTGGGGCCAACGTCCTGACTTTC. This translates into CASNPGLRAGSGANVLTF.

This chain uses TRBV9 with TRBJ1-1, with TRBD1 matching over 7 bases. The germline gives CDR1 SGDLS, CDR2 YYNGEE. This CDR3 contains 15 residues. The ends lost 0 bases at V and 3 bases at J; junction bases unmatched: 5. The CDR3 loop is CASSVATGKDTEAFF. The CDR3 DNA reads TGTGCCAGCAGCGTAGCGACAGGGAAAGACACTGAAGCTTTCTTT.

The J gene is TRBJ2-2, the V gene TRBV5-1; no firm D call. This CDR3 has 13 amino acids. Germline CDR1 SGHRS, CDR2 YFSETQ. V lost 5 bases, J lost 5 bases, and 10 bases lay in between. The CDR3 loop reads CASRVLKTGELFF. The CDR3 DNA reads TGCGCCAGCAGGGTCCTTAAGACCGGGGAGCTGTTTTTT.

This clonotype was seen a handful of times. The genes are TRBV5-1 and TRBJ2-2, with 10 bases lining up with TRBD1. The CDR3 spans 16 residues. Germline loops: CDR1 SGHRS, CDR2 YFSETQ. Trimming cost V 2 bases and J 4 bases; bases outside gene matches: 5. CDR3 region: CASSFRQGARTGELFF. The CDR3 coding sequence is TGCGCCAGCAGCTTCCGACAGGGGGCGCGCACCGGGGAGCTGTTTTTT.

The CDR3 DNA reads as TGCGCCAGCAGCCGCGATAAGGGAGCTTTCGAGCAGTACTTC. Protein: CASSRDKGAFEQYF. The gene calls are TRBV4-1 and TRBJ2-7, with D possibly matching TRBD2 (5 bases). V lost 4 bases, J lost 6 bases, and 16 bases lay in between. Germline V gene data show CDR1 as MGHRA and CDR2 as YSYEKL. This CDR3 has 14 residues.

The chain carries TRBV12-3 or TRBV12-4 and TRBJ1-1; a possible D gene is TRBD1 (6 bases). This CDR3 comprises 13 residues. The ends were cut back, 1 base at V and 6 bases at J, with 9 bases in the middle. The CDR3 nucleotides read TGTGCCAGCAGTTTAGACAGGGTTCCTGAAGCTTTCTTT. This encodes CASSLDRVPEAFF.

This clonotype was observed a handful of times. CDR3 residues: CASRQNRGPGGEAFF. The CDR3 nucleotides are TGTGCCAGCCGACAAAACAGGGGTCCCGGGGGGGAAGCTTTCTTT. V usage is TRBV3-1 and J usage is TRBJ1-1; 7 bases map to TRBD1. Trimming removed 8 bases from V and 8 bases from J; junction bases left unmatched: 17. Germline assignment: CDR1 LGHDT and CDR2 YNNKEL (reference sequence). The CDR3 extends over 15 amino acids.

This rearrangement joins TRBV27 to TRBJ2-3, with TRBD2 as a possible D gene (7 bases). In germline, CDR1 is MNHEY, CDR2 SMNVEV (reference sequence). The CDR3 consists of 15 residues. Trimming left V 2 bases short and J 5 bases short, with 14 bases between. The CDR3 DNA reads as TGTGCCAGCAGTTTAAGAGGGAGGGGGGTAGATACGCAGTATTTT. This sequence encodes CASSLRGRGVDTQYF.

The V and J genes are TRBV28 and TRBJ1-5, with TRBD1 as a possible D gene (6 bases). Trimming cost V 8 bases and J 4 bases, with 21 bases left between them. From germline, CDR1 is MDHEN and CDR2 SYDVKM. There are 16 residues in the CDR3. CDR3 region: CASLKGEQGRNQPQHF. CDR3 DNA sequence: TGTGCCAGCTTGAAGGGAGAGCAGGGGCGGAATCAGCCCCAGCATTTT. Full variable domain (remainder filled in from reference TRBV28 and TRBJ1-5): DVKVTQSSRYLVKRTGEKVFLECVQDMDHENMFWYRQDPGLGLRLIYFSYDVKMKEKGDIPEGYSVSREKKERFSLILESASTNQTSMYLCASLKGEQGRNQPQHFGDGTRLSIL.

This clonotype has at least ten counts. The gene calls are TRBV10-3 and TRBJ2-7; 11 bases map to TRBD1. CDR3 size: 15 residues. V shed 6 bases, J shed 0 bases, and the junction held 4 bases outside the gene matches. Germline V CDR1 and CDR2: ENHRY, SYGVKD. The CDR3 DNA reads TGTGCCATCAGATCAGGGACAGGGGGCTCCTACGAGCAGTACTTC. Protein product: CAIRSGTGGSYEQYF.

The sample holds a few counts of this clonotype. The rearrangement uses TRBV12-3 or TRBV12-4 and TRBJ2-5; 8 bases are a match to TRBD2. Trimming removed 5 bases from V and 2 bases from J; junction bases left unmatched: 4. CDR3 length: 14 residues. In DNA form, the CDR3 reads TGTGCCAGCAGTCATACTAGCGGACAAGAGACCCAGTACTTC. This translates into CASSHTSGQETQYF.

This sequence joins TRBV12-5 and TRBJ2-7; 10 bases match TRBD2. Germline V gene sequence: CDR1 LGHNT, CDR2 FRNRAP. The CDR3 has 17 amino acids. V lost 6 bases and J lost 3; bases outside the gene matches: 14. The CDR3 is CASGKTGTSASRYEQYF. The DNA for the CDR3 is TGTGCTAGTGGCAAGACCGGGACTAGCGCGTCTCGCTACGAGCAGTACTTC.

The chain couples TRBV6-5 to TRBJ1-1; D ambiguous. V dropped 0 bases and J dropped 6 bases, with 14 bases sitting between them. Germline CDR1 MNHEY, CDR2 SVGAGI. This CDR3 has 15 residues. In DNA, the CDR3 is TGTGCCAGCAGTTACTCGATGATACCGCGCGCTGAAGCTTTCTTT. Encoded protein: CASSYSMIPRAEAFF.

This clonotype was counted only a few times. CDR3 amino acids: CASSIRTGPKIYEQFF. Written as DNA, the CDR3 is TGTGCCAGCAGCATCAGGACAGGGCCTAAAATTTATGAGCAGTTCTTC. The chain recombines TRBV12-3 or TRBV12-4 with TRBJ2-1, with TRBD1 matching 8 bases. Unmatched junction bases numbered 15, after V lost 6 bases and J lost 8 bases. The CDR3 contains 16 residues.

This clonotype was detected many times. The rearrangement uses TRBV7-6 and TRBJ2-3; 7 nucleotides line up with TRBD1. CDR1 SGHVS and CDR2 FNYEAQ come from the germline V gene. This CDR3 is 17 amino acids long. V was clipped by 4 bases and J by 1 base; unmatched bases: 11. CDR3 in amino acids: CASSSRTGAQGTDTQYF. Here the CDR3 DNA reads TGTGCCAGCAGCTCAAGAACAGGGGCCCAAGGCACAGATACGCAGTATTTT.

The rearrangement uses TRBV5-1 and TRBJ2-7; D remains ambiguous. The CDR3 spans 14 residues. Between the trimmed V and J ends, which lost 0 bases and 1 base, there was a span of 8 bases. CDR1 and CDR2 (germline): SGHRS, YFSETQ. The CDR3 DNA sequence: TGCGCCAGCAGCTTGGATACGGATTCCTACGAGCAGTACTTC. Protein sequence: CASSLDTDSYEQYF.

This clonotype was counted between two and nine times. The chain combines TRBV4-2 with TRBJ1-1; 7 nucleotides align to TRBD1. The CDR3 sequence is 15 residues long. Per the germline V gene, CDR1 is LGHNA and CDR2 is YNFKEQ. The trim removed 4 bases at V and 4 bases at J, leaving 9 bases unmatched. The CDR3 region has the DNA TGTGCCAGCAGCCCCGACAGGGCGGGGGGCACTGAAGCTTTCTTT. Protein product: CASSPDRAGGTEAFF.

This clonotype appeared a few times. The chain has TRBV24-1 and TRBJ1-1; D call uncertain. The CDR3 has 13 amino acids. Between the trimmed V and J ends, which lost 4 bases and 9 bases, there was a span of 14 bases. The germline CDR1 and CDR2 sequences are KGHDR and SFDVKD. The CDR3: CATSDRLGSKAFF. The CDR3 coding sequence is TGTGCCACCAGTGACCGACTAGGGAGTAAAGCTTTCTTT.

CDR3: CSATGGFGNQPQHF. Here the CDR3 DNA reads TGCAGCGCCACAGGGGGCTTCGGAAATCAGCCCCAGCATTTT. This sequence joins TRBV29-1 and TRBJ1-5; 9 nucleotides agree with TRBD1. Germline assignment: CDR1 SQVTM and CDR2 ANQGSEA. V was pared by 7 bases and J by 4 bases, with 8 bases of the junction left unmatched. The CDR3 has 14 amino acids. The full variable domain, with the rest looked up from reference TRBV29-1 and TRBJ1-5, is SAVISQKPSRDICQRGTSLTIQCQVDSQVTMMFWYRQQPGQSLTLIATANQGSEATYESGFVIDKFPISRPNLTFSTLTVSNMSPEDSSIYLCSATGGFGNQPQHFGDGTRLSIL.

This clonotype was seen more than once but under ten times. V and J are TRBV2 and TRBJ2-3; D uncertain. Trimming shortened V by 11 bases and J by 8 bases, and 17 bases separated the two germline ends. From germline, CDR1 is SNHLY and CDR2 FYNNEI. CDR3 length: 12 residues. The CDR3: CAGSSETVTQYF. CDR3 nucleotide sequence: TGTGCCGGATCGTCCGAGACGGTTACGCAGTATTTT.

The V and J genes are TRBV5-1 and TRBJ2-5, with 14 positions matching TRBD2. The CDR3 length is 16 residues. The trim removed 3 bases at V and 3 bases at J, leaving 4 bases unmatched. Germline CDR1 SGHRS, CDR2 YFSETQ. The CDR3: CASSWGTSGGEETQYF. The CDR3, as DNA: TGCGCCAGCAGCTGGGGGACTAGCGGGGGAGAAGAGACCCAGTACTTC. Full variable domain (rest looked up from reference TRBV5-1 and TRBJ2-5): KAGVTQTPRYLIKTRGQQVTLSCSPISGHRSVSWYQQTPGQGLQFLFEYFSETQRNKGNFPGRFSGRQFSNSRSEMNVSTLELGDSALYLCASSWGTSGGEETQYFGPGTRLLVL.

This clonotype has only a few counts. V usage is TRBV3-1 and J usage is TRBJ2-5, with TRBD1 identical over 7 bases. This CDR3 is built from 15 residues. J lost 5 bases, V lost 4 bases, and 10 bases had no gene match. Germline V gene data show CDR1 as LGHDT and CDR2 as YNNKEL (reference sequence). CDR3 protein: CASSPRTQGGETQYF. In nucleotides, the CDR3 is TGTGCCAGCAGCCCCCGGACTCAAGGGGGCGAGACCCAGTACTTC.

This clonotype was seen more than once but under ten times. The chain joins TRBV11-2 to TRBJ2-3, with 9 bases lining up with TRBD1. With 3 bases clipped from V and 3 bases from J, the junction kept 10 bases outside the gene matches. Germline V gives CDR1 SGHAT, CDR2 FQNNGV. The CDR3 is 17 residues long. The CDR3 reads CASSFRARQGETDTQYF. The CDR3 bases are TGTGCCAGCAGCTTTAGGGCCCGACAGGGGGAAACAGATACGCAGTATTTT.

In its sample, this clonotype was seen many times. CDR3: CASSGQGFDTGELFF. The CDR3 DNA sequence: TGTGCCAGCAGTGGCCAGGGGTTTGACACCGGGGAGCTGTTTTTT. The genes are TRBV2 and TRBJ2-2, with D possibly matching TRBD1 (6 bases). V shed 4 bases and J shed 3 bases, with 12 bases lying between them. This CDR3 spans 15 amino acids. In germline, CDR1 is SNHLY, CDR2 FYNNEI.